The rows below give T cell receptor beta chains drawn from one sample of a study of identical twins. TCRdb re-analysed the 5' RACE reads in MiXCR, keeping a single row per CDR3 protein. The table includes around 500,000 distinct CDR3 sequences, 13% to 15% detected once. These records were also assigned to another study, of yellow fever vaccine responses in identical twins.

The specimen was CD4+ T cells sorted from blood. Receptors originate from a woman younger than 35 in good health. Each CDR3 is given without its conserved first and last residue. Fields, in order: V gene, clone size, CDR3 protein. A row's size may be missing; if present it is once, few, many or a size class.

v_gene: TRBV5-1
abundance: many
CDR3aa: ASSSQGASYEQY

v_gene: TRBV7-9
abundance: many
CDR3aa: ASTALNTEAF

v_gene: TRBV19
abundance: .
CDR3aa: ASSIETGSSYEQY

v_gene: TRBV7-9
abundance: .
CDR3aa: ASSLPGTAGETQY

v_gene: TRBV6-6
abundance: many
CDR3aa: ASSYSGLRGVYNEQF

v_gene: TRBV14
abundance: .
CDR3aa: ASSYDRGPYEQY

v_gene: TRBV6-1
abundance: few
CDR3aa: ASSTGRQETQY

v_gene: TRBV2
abundance: .
CDR3aa: ASRDRGTYNEQF

v_gene: TRBV10-3
abundance: many
CDR3aa: AIRDRGKGDTQY

v_gene: TRBV30
abundance: .
CDR3aa: AWSTGGTSYEQY

v_gene: TRBV28
abundance: few
CDR3aa: ASREWGTAYEQY

v_gene: TRBV5-5
abundance: .
CDR3aa: ASSLADLQF

v_gene: TRBV20-1
abundance: few
CDR3aa: SAKTSGSGYEQY

v_gene: TRBV3-1
abundance: many
CDR3aa: ASSQDSLAYNEQF

v_gene: TRBV7-8
abundance: .
CDR3aa: ASSLTSGRFTGELF

v_gene: TRBV6-2/TRBV6-3
abundance: .
CDR3aa: ASSLFVALGTGELF

v_gene: TRBV4-3
abundance: .
CDR3aa: ASSQDRSQETQY

v_gene: TRBV7-2
abundance: .
CDR3aa: ASSLRMRQRNEQF

v_gene: TRBV6-2/TRBV6-3
abundance: few
CDR3aa: ASSLAGGTPYNEQF

v_gene: TRBV4-1
abundance: many
CDR3aa: ASSQLQGGGNQPQH

v_gene: TRBV27
abundance: .
CDR3aa: ASSFRVSSYNEQF

v_gene: TRBV7-9
abundance: many
CDR3aa: ASSHSGGQETQY

v_gene: TRBV20-1
abundance: few
CDR3aa: SARVVVSSYEQY

v_gene: TRBV27
abundance: once
CDR3aa: ASSSRRVNNSPLH

v_gene: TRBV5-1
abundance: few
CDR3aa: ASSRTGGGVETQY

v_gene: TRBV2
abundance: few
CDR3aa: ASRGDRGNYGYT

v_gene: TRBV6-2/TRBV6-3
abundance: .
CDR3aa: ASRAGAADTQY

v_gene: TRBV27
abundance: .
CDR3aa: ASSLSASAKNIQY

v_gene: TRBV27
abundance: .
CDR3aa: TSSFGFGETQY

v_gene: TRBV3-1
abundance: .
CDR3aa: ASSQDRVGEFVTDTQY

v_gene: TRBV7-9
abundance: many
CDR3aa: ASSLRREGGTEAF

v_gene: TRBV24-1
abundance: .
CDR3aa: ATSDFPGPTDTQY

v_gene: TRBV7-9
abundance: few
CDR3aa: ASSFSVQAADTQY

v_gene: TRBV5-1
abundance: .
CDR3aa: ASRVGLAALNEQF

v_gene: TRBV2
abundance: few
CDR3aa: ASTLGRYYEQY

v_gene: TRBV20-1
abundance: few
CDR3aa: SARRGGAYNEQF

v_gene: TRBV14
abundance: few
CDR3aa: ASSQEGRTRQF

v_gene: TRBV24-1
abundance: many
CDR3aa: ATSDQRLAIGELF

v_gene: TRBV9
abundance: many
CDR3aa: ASSGYRENTGELF

v_gene: TRBV7-9
abundance: .
CDR3aa: ASSKLAGRNEKLF

v_gene: TRBV29-1
abundance: many
CDR3aa: SGGEETQY

v_gene: TRBV12-3/TRBV12-4
abundance: .
CDR3aa: ASSGQVGTETQY

v_gene: TRBV3-1
abundance: .
CDR3aa: ASSHGSGSYEQY

v_gene: TRBV5-1
abundance: many
CDR3aa: ASSFETSYGYT

v_gene: TRBV20-1
abundance: few
CDR3aa: SAVAASGIYEQY

v_gene: TRBV6-5
abundance: .
CDR3aa: ASSYSGTGATTGELF

v_gene: TRBV12-3/TRBV12-4
abundance: many
CDR3aa: ASRTANYGYT

v_gene: TRBV4-2
abundance: .
CDR3aa: ASSQEPLGTDTQY

v_gene: TRBV20-1
abundance: .
CDR3aa: SARGTANYGYT

v_gene: TRBV12-3/TRBV12-4
abundance: .
CDR3aa: ASSGGRLETQY